This section outlines one T cell receptor beta chain sequence together with its context. The data belong to a study of cytomegalovirus exposure and HLA in healthy donors. 60 Vbeta and 13 Jbeta primers were used in PCR. The table came from immunoSEQ multiplex PCR; TCRdb's copy has only in-frame clones and leaves some out. There are roughly 200,000 clones in the sample; about 80% occur only once, and less than 3.5% lies in the top ten. The CDR3 runs to 13 residues. Germline-derived CDR1 and CDR2 are MNHEY and SMNVEV (reference sequence). V was clipped by 8 bases and J by 1 base, with 11 bases between them.

What was sequenced was PBMCs. V is TRBV27 and J is TRBJ1-1; D remains ambiguous. This clonotype originated in a woman in her 30s in good health and CMV-seronegative. The CDR3 bases are TGTGCCAGCTCCACCCGGGGGAACACTGAAGCTTTCTTT. This gives the protein CASSTRGNTEAFF.